Each of the 17 T cell receptor beta chains below was sequenced from the same sample in a study of control samples from healthy donors and cancer patients. Sequencing was performed with immunoSEQ multiplex PCR; in TCRdb, only in-frame clones are kept and a portion is missing. The sample holds under 85,000 clones; roughly 92% are singletons and the top ten take about 6.2%. The sequenced sample was blood. The receptors were sampled from a woman aged 40 to 55 in good health.

V gene TRBV2 combines with J gene TRBJ1-6; possibly TRBD1 for D (6 bases). Trimming left V 5 bases short and J 0 bases short, with 14 bases between. From germline, CDR1 is SNHLY and CDR2 FYNNEI. The CDR3 extends over 17 amino acids. In DNA form, the CDR3 reads TGTGCCAGCAGTACCGACAGGCTTAGCTCCTATAATTCACCCCTCCACTTT. Translated: CASSTDRLSSYNSPLHF.

The chain links TRBV28 to TRBJ1-5; D possibly corresponds to TRBD1 (5 bases). CDR1 is MDHEN, CDR2 SYDVKM, per germline. The CDR3 is 14 amino acids. Trimming removed 10 bases from V and 1 base from J, with 14 bases in between. CDR3 nucleotide sequence: TGTGCCACCCCAGGGTTCGGGAGCAATCAGCCCCAGCATTTT. This translates into CATPGFGSNQPQHF.

The chain has TRBV19 and TRBJ2-7; TRBD1 aligns across 7 bases. Germline V gene data show CDR1 as LNHDA and CDR2 as SQIVND (reference sequence). V shed 1 base, J shed 1 base, and the junction held 4 bases outside the gene matches. The length of the CDR3 is 15 residues. The CDR3 DNA is TGTGCCAGTAGTATAGTAATGGGACAGTCCTACGAGCAGTACTTC. It translates to CASSIVMGQSYEQYF. The complete variable domain, with remaining parts taken from reference TRBV19 and TRBJ2-7, reads DGGITQSPKYLFRKEGQNVTLSCEQNLNHDAMYWYRQDPGQGLRLIYYSQIVNDFQKGDIAEGYSVSREKKESFPLTVTSAQKNPTAFYLCASSIVMGQSYEQYFGPGTRLTVT.

The V call is TRBV21-1, the J call TRBJ1-2; the table's D call, TRBD1, was not checked against the DNA. TRBV21-1 is a pseudogene segment. This CDR3 is 20 amino acids long. Written as DNA, the CDR3 is TGTGCCAGCAGCGGCAGCCGGGACAGGTATAGGAGCCTCCGGGACTATGGCTACACCTTC. This codes for CASSGSRDRYRSLRDYGYTF.

The chain combines TRBV5-1 with TRBJ1-5; D is perhaps TRBD1 (5 bases). Per the germline V gene, CDR1 is SGHRS and CDR2 is YFSETQ. The CDR3 spans 14 residues. Trimming stripped 3 bases from V and 1 base from J, with 8 bases between. For the CDR3, the DNA is TGCGCCAGCAGCTGGGGGGAAAGCAATCAGCCCCAGCATTTT. Translation: CASSWGESNQPQHF.

On this clone: The sample has other DNA sequences that encode this CDR3 too. This chain joins TRBV18 and TRBJ2-3; no reliable D call. The CDR3 loop spans 13 amino acids. V shed 2 bases and J shed 0 bases, with 3 bases lying between them. Germline V lookup: CDR1 KGHSH, CDR2 LQKENI. CDR3 DNA sequence: TGTGCCAGCTCACCAACCAGCACAGATACGCAGTATTTT. Amino acids: CASSPTSTDTQYF.

The gene calls are TRBV10-3 and TRBJ1-6, with a possible D match to TRBD1 (5 bases). With 5 bases removed from V and 7 bases from J, the gap between germline ends came to 15 bases. The CDR3 has 15 amino acids. In germline, CDR1 is ENHRY, CDR2 SYGVKD. CDR3 DNA: TGTGCCATCAGTCAGGAACAGGTGGGAAATTCACCCCTCCACTTT. Its protein product is CAISQEQVGNSPLHF.

The rearrangement joins TRBV4-2 to TRBJ2-7; D may be TRBD1 or TRBD2 (5 bases each). The CDR3 runs 15 residues. From germline, CDR1 is LGHNA and CDR2 YNFKEQ. Trimming stripped 1 base from V and 5 bases from J, with 15 bases between. The CDR3 region has the DNA TGTGCCAGCAGCCAAGTAGAGGCAGGGAGCGACGAGCAGTACTTC. This translates into CASSQVEAGSDEQYF.

CDR3 loop: CASSQDSYEQYF. For the CDR3, the DNA is TGCGCCAGCAGCCAAGACAGTTACGAGCAGTACTTC. The chain carries TRBV4-1 and TRBJ2-7; no clear D. From germline, CDR1 is MGHRA and CDR2 YSYEKL. Between the trimmed V and J ends, which lost 0 bases and 4 bases, there was a span of 4 bases. The CDR3 consists of 12 residues.

The CDR3 is CASSENSYNEQFF. In nucleotides, the CDR3 is TGCGCCAGCAGTGAGAACTCCTACAATGAGCAGTTCTTC. The chain recombines TRBV10-2 with TRBJ2-1; D remains ambiguous. This CDR3 is built from 13 residues. Germline CDR1 is WSHSY and CDR2 is SAAADI. With 2 bases removed from V and 0 bases from J, the gap between germline ends came to 2 bases.

This chain connects TRBV11-2 to TRBJ2-5; D unresolved. Germline V gene data show CDR1 as SGHAT and CDR2 as FQNNGV. V was clipped by 1 base and J by 3 bases, with 9 bases between them. This CDR3 is built from 14 residues. CDR3 sequence: CASSLVTDEETQYF. CDR3 nucleotides: TGTGCCAGCAGCTTAGTAACCGACGAAGAGACCCAGTACTTC. The whole variable domain, remainder taken from reference TRBV11-2 and TRBJ2-5, is EAGVAQSPRYKIIEKRQSVAFWCNPISGHATLYWYQQILGQGPKLLIQFQNNGVVDDSQLPKDRFSAERLKGVDSTLKIQPAKLEDSAVYLCASSLVTDEETQYFGPGTRLLVL.

The chain recombines TRBV9 with TRBJ1-2, with a possible D match to TRBD1 (5 bases). CDR3 length: 13 residues. Germline loops: CDR1 SGDLS, CDR2 YYNGEE. Trimming removed 2 bases from V and 8 bases from J, with 13 bases in between. Written as DNA, the CDR3 is TGTGCCAGCAGCGTCGGGACGGATATCGGCTACACCTTC. The encoded protein is CASSVGTDIGYTF.

The rearrangement links TRBV5-1 to TRBJ2-2, with 10 positions matching TRBD2. V lost 0 bases to trimming and J lost 6 bases; unmatched junction nucleotides: 2. CDR1 and CDR2 from the germline V gene are SGHRS and YFSETQ. The CDR3 consists of 15 residues. The CDR3 is CASSLVGLAAGELFF. The CDR3 coding sequence is TGCGCCAGCAGCTTGGTAGGACTAGCGGCCGGGGAGCTGTTTTTT.

The chain combines TRBV19 with TRBJ1-6, with D hard to call. This CDR3 is built from 12 residues. Per the germline V gene, CDR1 is LNHDA and CDR2 is SQIVND (reference sequence). Trimming took 3 bases from V and 7 from J, leaving 4 bases between them. The CDR3 loop is CASSMNNSPLHF. CDR3 coding DNA: TGTGCCAGTAGTATGAACAATTCACCCCTCCACTTT.

The chain couples TRBV5-6 to TRBJ1-2; TRBD1 is a possible D gene (6 bases). This CDR3 region has 14 residues. The V end was cut by 1 base, the J end by 3 bases, with 10 bases between. Germline CDR1 is SGHDT and CDR2 is YYEEEE. The DNA of the CDR3 is TGTGCCAGCAGCTTGAATTCAGGGGACTATGGCTACACCTTC. Translated, it gives CASSLNSGDYGYTF.

The rearrangement joins TRBV19 to TRBJ1-3; no definite D call. Germline lookup yields CDR1 LNHDA and CDR2 SQIVND (reference sequence). The CDR3 is made up of 14 amino acids. Trimming cost V 8 bases and J 2 bases, with 13 bases left between them. The CDR3 is CASHIGGTGNTIYF. The CDR3 nucleotides read TGTGCCAGTCACATAGGAGGGACTGGAAACACCATATATTTT.

The chain joins TRBV11-2 to TRBJ1-1; D perhaps matches TRBD1 (5 bases). There are 15 residues in the CDR3. Germline values: CDR1 SGHAT, CDR2 FQNNGV. The V and J ends lost 1 base and 5 bases respectively, with 14 bases between them. The CDR3 region has the DNA TGTGCCAGCAGCTTAGTACCGGGACCAGGAACTGAAGCTTTCTTT. Its translation: CASSLVPGPGTEAFF.